The 21 T cell receptor beta chains in this list originate from one sample, sequenced in a study of regulatory T cells in long-lasting Graves disease. Time point indicated: newly diagnosed GD, antithyroid drugs for less than 3 months. PBMCs provided the RNA from which the TCR library was made. Construction of the TCR beta libraries employed iRepertoire HTBI primers in conjunction with Arm-PCR of CDR3 regions. TCRdb used MiXCR to reprocess the multiplex PCR reads, holding one entry per CDR3 protein. Counted here are roughly 560,000 distinct CDR3 sequences, about 12% occurring once; the ten biggest clones make up approximately 9%. The data were also submitted as part of a second study, on T cells in Graves' hyperthyroidism and ophthalmopathy.

This specimen consisted of peripheral blood mononuclear cells (PBMCs), obtained at new diagnosis, from a patient treated with antithyroid drugs. The receptors here all came from a woman aged 30 to 39 with Graves disease.

This clonotype was counted many times. The chain uses TRBV28 and TRBJ1-5, with 8 bases aligning to TRBD1. V lost 6 bases to trimming and J lost 5 bases; unmatched junction nucleotides: 12. This CDR3 spans 16 amino acids. CDR1 MDHEN and CDR2 SYDVKM come from the germline V gene. The chain's CDR3 is CASRSDRDRPHQPQHF. The CDR3 nucleotides read TGTGCCAGCAGATCCGATCGGGACAGGCCTCATCAGCCCCAGCATTTT.

This clonotype was counted only a few times. V is TRBV14 and J is TRBJ2-4; TRBD2 aligns across 14 bases. V gave up 1 base and J gave up 8 bases; unmatched junction bases: 10. The CDR3 is 18 amino acids. Germline V gene data show CDR1 as SGHDN and CDR2 as FVKESK. The CDR3 nucleotides are TGTGCCAGCAGCCAAGGTAGACTAGCGGGAGGGCCTCGGGACATTCAGTACTTC. This sequence encodes CASSQGRLAGGPRDIQYF.

In the case of this clonotype: A read error may explain this, as a much larger clone is one base away. The rearrangement uses TRBV18 and TRBJ2-7; the match to TRBD1 covers 8 bases. V lost 2 bases and J lost 0; bases outside the gene matches: 3. The CDR3 is 15 amino acids. Germline assignment: CDR1 KGHSH and CDR2 LQKENI. The CDR3 DNA is TGTGCCAGCTCACCAAGGACAGGGATCTCCTACGAGCAGTACGTC. Translated, it gives CASSPRTGISYEQYV.

This clonotype was seen repeatedly, ten times or more. The chain uses TRBV5-5 and TRBJ1-1, with 8 bases fitting TRBD1. The ends lost 5 bases at V and 4 bases at J; junction bases unmatched: 7. Per the germline V gene, CDR1 is SGHKS and CDR2 is YYEKEE (reference sequence). The CDR3 loop spans 14 amino acids. CDR3 residues: CASSIWTGRTEAFF. Here the CDR3 DNA reads TGTGCCAGCAGTATTTGGACAGGGCGCACTGAAGCTTTCTTT. Drawing the rest from reference TRBV5-5 and TRBJ1-1, the complete variable domain is DAGVTQSPTHLIKTRGQQVTLRCSPISGHKSVSWYQQVLGQGPQFIFQYYEKEERGRGNFPDRFSARQFPNYSSELNVNALLLGDSALYLCASSIWTGRTEAFFGQGTRLTVV.

At least ten counts were recorded for this clonotype. The chain employs TRBV11-3 and TRBJ2-1; 12 bases agree with TRBD2. This CDR3 is built from 16 residues. V lost 2 bases and J lost 8; bases outside the gene matches: 7. From germline, CDR1 is SGHNT and CDR2 YENEEA. The CDR3: CASSLRTSGNLDEQFF. The CDR3 nucleotides are TGTGCCAGCAGCTTAAGGACTAGCGGGAATCTTGATGAGCAGTTCTTC.

At least ten counts were recorded for this clonotype. This sequence joins TRBV5-4 and TRBJ1-1, with D perhaps TRBD1 (6 bases). CDR1 is SGHNT and CDR2 is YYREEE in the germline V gene (reference sequence). The CDR3 spans 13 residues. V shed 10 bases and J shed 5 bases, with 18 bases lying between them. In nucleotides, the CDR3 is TGTGCCGTGGAGGGGGGCTGGAGTACTGAAGCTTTCTTT. Translation gives CAVEGGWSTEAFF.

This clonotype was counted between two and nine times. The chain joins TRBV5-1 to TRBJ2-3; D uncertain. Looked up from germline, CDR1 is SGHRS and CDR2 is YFSETQ. V was shortened by 4 bases and J by 3 bases, with 6 bases between the two germline ends. The CDR3 covers 12 residues. This CDR3 reads CASSVNTDTQYF. As DNA, the CDR3 is TGCGCCAGCAGCGTAAATACAGATACGCAGTATTTT.

In this sample, this clonotype turned up many times. This rearrangement joins TRBV3-1 to TRBJ1-2; tentative D call: TRBD1 (5 bases). The V end was cut by 2 bases, the J end by 4 bases, with 14 bases between. This CDR3 comprises 15 residues. Germline V gene sequence: CDR1 LGHDT, CDR2 YNNKEL (reference sequence). The CDR3 reads CASSQQVGTAYGYTF. Here the CDR3 DNA reads TGTGCCAGCAGCCAACAGGTGGGGACCGCCTATGGCTACACCTTC.

Worth noting for this clonotype: One base away lies a much larger clone, so this may be a sequencing read error. The CDR3 nucleotides are TGTGCCAGCAGAAAGGGCGCAGGAGGGACCTACGAGCAGTACTTC. Translation gives CASRKGAGGTYEQYF. The chain links TRBV27 to TRBJ2-7; the D gene is possibly TRBD2 (6 bases). The CDR3 covers 15 residues. The germline V and J ends were trimmed by 6 bases and 2 bases, with 17 bases remaining between them. The germline V gene encodes CDR1 MNHEY and CDR2 SMNVEV (reference sequence).

In its sample, this clonotype was seen many times. The chain has TRBV7-6 and TRBJ2-3; the D gene is possibly TRBD2 (6 bases). CDR3 length equals 14 residues. Germline V gene data show CDR1 as SGHVS and CDR2 as FNYEAQ. The V end was cut by 1 base, the J end by 6 bases, with 11 bases between. CDR3 region: CASSLDPAGDTQYF. The CDR3 bases are TGTGCCAGCAGCTTAGATCCGGCGGGGGATACGCAGTATTTT.

This clonotype was observed many times. V is TRBV28 and J is TRBJ2-1; 8 bases are a match to TRBD2. V shed 6 bases and J 9 bases; nucleotides not matched to a gene: 16. CDR3 length: 16 amino acids. Germline assignment: CDR1 MDHEN and CDR2 SYDVKM. The DNA of the CDR3 is TGTGCCAGCAGATCCCCGGGGGGGGCGCGTTGGGTTGAGCAGTTCTTC. Amino acid sequence: CASRSPGGARWVEQFF.

At least ten counts were recorded for this clonotype. This sequence joins TRBV10-3 and TRBJ1-1; D is unresolved. CDR3 size: 13 residues. The V end was cut by 3 bases, the J end by 3 bases, with 8 bases between. Per germline, CDR1 ENHRY and CDR2 SYGVKD. The CDR3 reads CAISEVGDTEAFF. The DNA of the CDR3 is TGTGCCATCAGTGAAGTCGGGGACACTGAAGCTTTCTTT.

At least ten counts were recorded for this clonotype. One junction end disagrees with the germline gene, perhaps due to a read error. This chain links TRBV6-1 with TRBJ2-7; D is possibly TRBD1 (5 bases). This CDR3 is 13 amino acids long. Germline lookup yields CDR1 MNHNS and CDR2 SASEGT. This CDR3 is CASGETETYEQYF. DNA of the CDR3: TGTGCCAGCGGTGAGACAGAGACCTACGAGCAGTACTTC.

To note about this clonotype: An end of the junction does not agree with germline; a read error may underlie this. The chain is built from TRBV19 and TRBJ2-7; possible D gene TRBD2, 6 bases. Germline CDR1 reads LNHDA; CDR2 reads SQIVND (reference sequence). This CDR3 region has 15 residues. The DNA of the CDR3 is TGTGCCAGTAGTCCGAGTTACATTACGACGCTAGCGACGGACTTC. Its translation: CASSPSYITTLATDF.

This clonotype was counted at least ten times. The CDR3 coding sequence is TGTGCCAGCTCACCACCTTCAGACTCCTACGAGCAGTACTTC. Amino acids: CASSPPSDSYEQYF. The chain employs TRBV18 and TRBJ2-7; D not certain. V was cut by 0 bases and J by 0 bases, with 6 bases left in between. The CDR3 has 14 amino acids. Germline loops: CDR1 KGHSH, CDR2 LQKENI.

This clonotype was detected many times. CDR3 sequence reads: CASSVGFGNTGELFF. CDR3 nucleotide sequence: TGTGCCAGCAGCGTAGGCTTCGGGAACACCGGGGAGCTGTTTTTT. The chain has TRBV9 and TRBJ2-2; D unresolved. With 0 bases removed from V and 1 base from J, the gap between germline ends came to 7 bases. The CDR3 covers 15 residues. Germline V gene sequence: CDR1 SGDLS, CDR2 YYNGEE.

In this sample, this clonotype turned up a few times. The chain joins TRBV20-1 to TRBJ2-1; the match to TRBD2 covers 11 bases. CDR1 and CDR2 from the germline V gene are DFQATT and SNEGSKA (reference sequence). The CDR3 sequence is 13 residues long. V lost 5 bases, J lost 4 bases, and 1 base stayed unmatched. CDR3 in amino acids: CSAGTSGYNEQFF. The CDR3 bases are TGCAGTGCTGGGACTAGCGGATACAATGAGCAGTTCTTC.

This clonotype has ten or more counts. This rearrangement joins TRBV7-2 to TRBJ2-3, with 10 nucleotides matching TRBD2. Germline V lookup: CDR1 SGHTA, CDR2 FQGNSA. The CDR3 extends over 14 amino acids. V was pared by 4 bases and J by 12 bases, with 10 bases of the junction left unmatched. Here the CDR3 DNA reads TGTGCCAGCAGCTCCGGGACTAGCGAGACCCACCAGTATTTT. Its translation: CASSSGTSETHQYF.

At least ten counts were recorded for this clonotype. The V gene is TRBV27, the J gene TRBJ2-7, with a weak D call TRBD1 (6 bases). Germline V gives CDR1 MNHEY, CDR2 SMNVEV (reference sequence). The V and J ends lost 4 bases and 3 bases respectively, with 13 bases between them. CDR3 length: 14 amino acids. As DNA, the CDR3 is TGTGCCAGCAGTTCCTACAGGGCCCTCTACGAGCAGTACTTC. It encodes CASSSYRALYEQYF.

In its sample, this clonotype was seen many times. The V call is TRBV6-1, the J call TRBJ1-1; D possibly corresponds to TRBD1 (6 bases). Per germline, CDR1 MNHNS and CDR2 SASEGT. This CDR3 comprises 13 residues. The germline V and J ends were trimmed by 6 bases and 6 bases, with 14 bases remaining between them. CDR3 region: CASRDSGAPEAFF. DNA of the CDR3: TGTGCCAGCAGGGACAGTGGGGCCCCTGAAGCTTTCTTT.

Many counts were recorded for this clonotype. The junction departs from germline at one end; a sequencing error may be responsible. This chain links TRBV7-7 with TRBJ2-5; TRBD1 is a possible D gene (6 bases). Germline V lookup: CDR1 SSHAT, CDR2 FNYEAQ (reference sequence). The CDR3 has 13 amino acids. The CDR3 DNA is TGTGCTAGCAGCTACACAGGGTTAGAGACCCAGTACTTC. It translates to CASSYTGLETQYF.